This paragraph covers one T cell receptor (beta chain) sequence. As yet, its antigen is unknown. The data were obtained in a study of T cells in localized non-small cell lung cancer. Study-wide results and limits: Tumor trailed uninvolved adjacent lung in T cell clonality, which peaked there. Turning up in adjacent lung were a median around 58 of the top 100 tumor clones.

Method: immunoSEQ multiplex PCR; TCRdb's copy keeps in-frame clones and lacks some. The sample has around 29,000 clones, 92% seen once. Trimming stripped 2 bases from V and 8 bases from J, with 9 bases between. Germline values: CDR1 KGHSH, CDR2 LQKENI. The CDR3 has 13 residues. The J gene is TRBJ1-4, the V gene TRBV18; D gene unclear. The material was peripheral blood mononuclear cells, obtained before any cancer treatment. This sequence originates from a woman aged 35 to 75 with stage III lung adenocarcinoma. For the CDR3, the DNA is TGTGCCAGCTCACCAGGGTTCGAAGAAAAACTGTTTTTT. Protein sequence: CASSPGFEEKLFF.